This passage covers 21 T cell receptor beta chains from one sample sequenced in a study of blood T cell repertoires in COVID-19. Assay used: immunoSEQ multiplex PCR; TCRdb lists only in-frame clones, some missing. This sample yields around 230,000 clones, of which around 92% are seen a single time; approximately 4.3% belongs to the top ten. Specimen: PBMCs or T cells enriched from blood (not recorded which). The receptors originated from a woman aged 30 to 39 with acute COVID-19.

The rearrangement joins TRBV10-3 to TRBJ1-1, with D uncertain. The length of the CDR3 is 14 residues. With 6 bases removed from V and 1 base from J, the gap between germline ends came to 12 bases. Germline CDR1 reads ENHRY; CDR2 reads SYGVKD. The DNA of the CDR3 is TGTGCCATCAGGCTCCGGGAGACGAACACTGAAGCTTTCTTT. Translation: CAIRLRETNTEAFF.

The chain joins TRBV6-5 to TRBJ2-7; 7 bases are shared with TRBD2. The length of the CDR3 is 14 residues. From germline, CDR1 is MNHEY and CDR2 SVGAGI. Unmatched junction bases numbered 8, after V lost 6 bases and J lost 3 bases. The CDR3 DNA sequence: TGTGCCAGCAGACCCGGACTAGGGTACTACGAGCAGTACTTC. Its protein product is CASRPGLGYYEQYF.

This clone occurred once. The chain joins TRBV7-4 to TRBJ1-3, with 9 bases identical to TRBD1. This CDR3 is built from 15 residues. The germline CDR1 and CDR2 sequences are SGHVT and SQSDAQ. The V gene end was trimmed by 5 bases and the J gene end by 7 bases; junction bases not matched to a gene: 9. The CDR3 is CASSPEGQGANTIYF. CDR3 nucleotides: TGTGCCAGCAGCCCCGAGGGACAGGGAGCCAACACCATATATTTT.

The rearrangement links TRBV9 to TRBJ1-1; a weak D match, TRBD1 (5 bases). Germline values: CDR1 SGDLS, CDR2 YYNGEE. This CDR3 comprises 18 residues. V lost 0 bases and J 0 bases, leaving 18 bases between the germline ends. In DNA form, the CDR3 reads TGTGCCAGCAGCGTAGAGGGTAACAGGTCTCCCTTGAACACTGAAGCTTTCTTT. Translation: CASSVEGNRSPLNTEAFF.

The V call is TRBV7-9, the J call TRBJ2-7; D may be TRBD1 (6 bases). This CDR3 has 14 amino acids. Between the trimmed V and J ends, which lost 1 base and 5 bases, there was a span of 12 bases. The germline gives CDR1 SEHNR, CDR2 FQNEAQ (reference sequence). CDR3: CASSLGRTVDEQYF. The DNA of the CDR3 is TGTGCCAGCAGCTTAGGGCGGACAGTCGACGAGCAGTACTTC. The entire variable domain, with the rest obtained from reference TRBV7-9 and TRBJ2-7, is as follows: DTGVSQNPRHKITKRGQNVTFRCDPISEHNRLYWYRQTLGQGPEFLTYFQNEAQLEKSRLLSDRFSAERPKGSFSTLEIQRTEQGDSAMYLCASSLGRTVDEQYFGPGTRLTVT.

The chain combines TRBV2 with TRBJ1-1; TRBD1 is a possible D gene (6 bases). V lost 6 bases, J lost 8 bases, and 13 bases lay in between. The CDR3 runs 12 residues. CDR1 and CDR2 (germline): SNHLY, FYNNEI. The CDR3: CASSLDRTEAFF. Written as DNA, the CDR3 is TGTGCCAGCAGCTTAGACAGGACAGAAGCTTTCTTT. The whole variable domain, filled in from reference TRBV2 and TRBJ1-1, reads EPEVTQTPSHQVTQMGQEVILRCVPISNHLYFYWYRQILGQKVEFLVSFYNNEISEKSEIFDDQFSVERPDGSNFTLKIRSTKLEDSAMYFCASSLDRTEAFFGQGTRLTVV.

The V call is TRBV3-1 (or the pseudogene TRBV3-2), the J call TRBJ1-5, with 8 bases lining up with TRBD1. V was clipped by 11 bases and J by 7 bases; unmatched bases: 10. The CDR3 is made up of 13 amino acids. CDR1 and CDR2 from the germline V gene are LGHDT and YNNKEL (reference sequence). CDR3 sequence: CAASAGGIQPQHF. The DNA for the CDR3 is TGTGCCGCCAGCGCAGGGGGCATCCAGCCCCAGCATTTT.

The J gene is TRBJ1-5, the V gene TRBV28; 8 bases fit TRBD1. V was pared by 5 bases and J by 5 bases, with 8 bases of the junction left unmatched. The CDR3 sequence is 15 residues long. Germline assignment: CDR1 MDHEN and CDR2 SYDVKM. The chain's CDR3 is CASSKLTGVDQPQHF. In DNA form, the CDR3 reads TGTGCCAGCAGTAAACTGACAGGGGTGGATCAGCCCCAGCATTTT. The full variable domain, with the rest looked up from reference TRBV28 and TRBJ1-5, is DVKVTQSSRYLVKRTGEKVFLECVQDMDHENMFWYRQDPGLGLRLIYFSYDVKMKEKGDIPEGYSVSREKKERFSLILESASTNQTSMYLCASSKLTGVDQPQHFGDGTRLSIL.

The chain combines TRBV4-3 with TRBJ1-1, with TRBD1 as a possible D gene (5 bases). Trimming cost V 4 bases and J 1 base, with 7 bases left between them. This CDR3 has 13 residues. Germline V lookup: CDR1 LGHNA, CDR2 YSLEER. CDR3 loop: CASSRGANTEAFF. The DNA for the CDR3 is TGCGCCAGCAGCCGCGGGGCGAACACTGAAGCTTTCTTT.

The rearrangement links TRBV19 to TRBJ2-7, with D unclear. Trimming took off 2 bases at V and 2 bases at J, with 10 bases between the two ends. The CDR3 spans 14 residues. Germline assignment: CDR1 LNHDA and CDR2 SQIVND (reference sequence). The chain's CDR3 is CASSIQVSTYEQYF. In DNA form, the CDR3 reads TGTGCCAGTAGTATACAGGTCAGCACCTACGAGCAGTACTTC.

The rearrangement joins TRBV19 to TRBJ1-4; D gene ambiguous. The CDR3 covers 14 residues. Between the trimmed V and J ends, which lost 7 bases and 4 bases, there was a span of 13 bases. Looked up from germline, CDR1 is LNHDA and CDR2 is SQIVND (reference sequence). The chain's CDR3 is CASTSEGRNEKLFF. CDR3 bases: TGTGCCAGTACCTCCGAGGGCCGTAATGAAAAACTGTTTTTT.

V and J are TRBV27 and TRBJ2-3, with 9 positions matching TRBD1. Trimming removed 8 bases from V and 4 bases from J; junction bases left unmatched: 16. This CDR3 is built from 17 residues. Germline V gene sequence: CDR1 MNHEY, CDR2 SMNVEV (reference sequence). The CDR3 loop reads CASPPESRDRVADTQYF. CDR3 bases: TGTGCCAGCCCCCCAGAGTCCCGGGACAGGGTAGCAGATACGCAGTATTTT.

The CDR3 loop is CASSSRGGYTF. The CDR3 DNA reads as TGTGCCAGCAGTAGCCGGGGGGGCTACACCTTC. This chain uses TRBV5-6 with TRBJ1-2; D is possibly TRBD1 (5 bases). There are 11 residues in the CDR3. With 5 bases removed from V and 8 bases from J, the gap between germline ends came to 10 bases. Germline V gene lookup returns CDR1 SGHDT and CDR2 YYEEEE.

This clone was observed once. CDR3 sequence (DNA): TGCGCCAGCAGCTTGCAGGGCAGGGCGGATCAGCCCCAGCATTTT. This translates into CASSLQGRADQPQHF. The chain is built from TRBV5-1 and TRBJ1-5, with a possible D match to TRBD1 (5 bases). V was cut by 1 base and J by 5 bases, with 13 bases left in between. CDR1 is SGHRS and CDR2 is YFSETQ in the germline V gene. This CDR3 has 15 residues.

The chain couples TRBV30 to TRBJ1-1; 7 positions match TRBD1. The CDR3 loop spans 15 amino acids. CDR1 is GTSNPN, CDR2 SVGIG, per germline (reference sequence). Unmatched junction bases numbered 11, after V lost 1 base and J lost 6 bases. The CDR3 region has the DNA TGTGCCTGGAGTGACCCCGGGACAGCCTCCGCTGAAGCTTTCTTT. Protein product: CAWSDPGTASAEAFF.

This clone was observed a single time. Other DNA sequences in the sample encode the same CDR3. This chain connects TRBV5-1 to TRBJ2-7; TRBD1 matches at 11 bases. Germline-derived CDR1 and CDR2 are SGHRS and YFSETQ. This CDR3 has 14 residues. V was pared by 3 bases and J by 2 bases, with 1 base of the junction left unmatched. The CDR3 DNA sequence: TGCGCCAGCAGCTCGGGACAGGGGGCCTACGAGCAGTACTTC. This gives the protein CASSSGQGAYEQYF.

The chain recombines TRBV7-2 with TRBJ1-2, with TRBD1 as a possible D gene (5 bases). The CDR3 is 13 amino acids. CDR1 is SGHTA and CDR2 is FQGNSA in the germline V gene. V shed 5 bases and J shed 1 base, with 8 bases lying between them. In DNA, the CDR3 is TGTGCCAGCAGCCCAGGGTATAACTATGGCTACACCTTC. This encodes CASSPGYNYGYTF. The whole variable domain, filled in from reference TRBV7-2 and TRBJ1-2, reads GAGVSQSPSNKVTEKGKDVELRCDPISGHTALYWYRQSLGQGLEFLIYFQGNSAPDKSGLPSDRFSAERTGGSVSTLTIQRTQQEDSAVYLCASSPGYNYGYTFGSGTRLTVV.

The CDR3 sequence: CASSLDVGQTKIGAFF. DNA of the CDR3: TGTGCCAGCAGCTTAGACGTTGGACAGACAAAAATTGGAGCTTTCTTT. This chain connects TRBV7-9 to TRBJ1-1, with D tentatively TRBD1 (6 bases). V gave up 1 base and J gave up 10 bases, with 22 bases separating them. The CDR3 is 16 residues long. Germline CDR1 and CDR2: SEHNR and FQNEAQ (reference sequence). Supplemented by reference TRBV7-9 and TRBJ1-1, the full variable domain reads DTGVSQNPRHKITKRGQNVTFRCDPISEHNRLYWYRQTLGQGPEFLTYFQNEAQLEKSRLLSDRFSAERPKGSFSTLEIQRTEQGDSAMYLCASSLDVGQTKIGAFFGQGTRLTVV.

The V call is TRBV18, the J call TRBJ1-2, with a tentative D call TRBD1 (6 bases). Germline CDR1 KGHSH, CDR2 LQKENI. This CDR3 is 13 amino acids long. Trimming shortened V by 6 bases and J by 6 bases, and 14 bases separated the two germline ends. CDR3 DNA: TGTGCCAGCTCCACGGGGACAACCGATGGCTACACCTTC. This encodes CASSTGTTDGYTF.

This clone appeared a single time. This rearrangement joins TRBV30 to TRBJ1-4, with 10 nucleotides matching TRBD1. The germline V gene has CDR1 GTSNPN and CDR2 SVGIG (reference sequence). The CDR3 is 16 amino acids. J gave up 0 bases and V 4 bases, and 5 bases lay outside the gene matches. The CDR3 sequence is CAWNDRGLATNEKLFF. CDR3 DNA sequence: TGTGCCTGGAATGACAGGGGGCTTGCAACTAATGAAAAACTGTTTTTT. The full variable domain, completed using reference TRBV30 and TRBJ1-4, is SQTIHQWPATLVQPVGSPLSLECTVEGTSNPNLYWYRQAAGRGLQLLFYSVGIGQISSEVPQNLSASRPQDRQFILSSKKLLLSDSGFYLCAWNDRGLATNEKLFFGSGTQLSVL.

The rearrangement links TRBV7-9 to TRBJ2-7; 7 nucleotides agree with TRBD1. The CDR3 is 14 amino acids. The V gene end was trimmed by 1 base and the J gene end by 5 bases; junction bases not matched to a gene: 5. Per the germline V gene, CDR1 is SEHNR and CDR2 is FQNEAQ (reference sequence). CDR3 region: CASSLGQGFDEQYF. The CDR3 coding sequence is TGTGCCAGCAGCTTAGGACAGGGTTTCGACGAGCAGTACTTC.